Listed below are T cell receptor beta chains from one sample, sequenced in a study of OX40 agonist ivuxolimab in advanced cancers. Generated by immunoSEQ multiplex PCR, the TCRdb table keeps only in-frame clones and is missing some. The sample lists tens of thousands of clones, 75% to 90% seen once, with approximately 20% in the top ten. The source material was CD4+ or CD8+ T cells sorted from blood, sampled in a trial of the OX40 agonist ivuxolimab. The receptors were gathered from an adult with an advanced solid tumor such as melanoma, head and neck, liver or kidney cancer. CDR3s include the opening cysteine and the closing phenylalanine or tryptophan. D genes are given only for firm matches. Only part of the rows carry a size: once, few, many, or a class if the clone is expanded.

J: TRBJ2-2; size: .; D: .; V: TRBV15; DNA: TGTGCCACCAGCAGAGAAGGCAGGGGAGGCAGGGAGCTGTTTTTT; CDR3: CATSREGRGGRELFF
J: TRBJ1-2; size: .; D: .; V: TRBV6-6; DNA: TGTGCCAGCAGTCCTTCGGGGTCCACGGGCTATGGCTACACCTTC; CDR3: CASSPSGSTGYGYTF
J: TRBJ2-7; size: .; D: .; V: TRBV28; DNA: TGTGCCAGTGCGGGTAATTACGAGCAGTACTTC; CDR3: CASAGNYEQYF
J: TRBJ2-6; size: .; D: .; V: TRBV19; DNA: TGTGCCAGTACCTATATGGCTGGGGCCAACGTCCTGACTTTC; CDR3: CASTYMAGANVLTF
J: TRBJ1-3; size: .; D: .; V: TRBV7-6; DNA: TGTGCCAGCAGCTTATTTATATTAGGCCCCGACACCAACTCTGGAAACACCATATATTTT; CDR3: CASSLFILGPDTNSGNTIYF
J: TRBJ2-1; size: once; D: TRBD2; V: TRBV4-3; DNA: TGCGCCAGCAGCCCCTTAGCGGGAGGATTTGTGGACAATGAGCAGTTCTTC; CDR3: CASSPLAGGFVDNEQFF
J: TRBJ1-2; size: .; D: .; V: TRBV4-1; DNA: TGCGCCAGCAGCCAAGAAAAGGGGCTTGGCTACACCTTC; CDR3: CASSQEKGLGYTF
J: TRBJ2-3; size: .; D: .; V: TRBV10-3; DNA: TGTGCCATCAGTGAAATCTGGGCGGGATCTAGCACAGATACGCAGTATTTT; CDR3: CAISEIWAGSSTDTQYF
J: TRBJ1-1; size: .; D: TRBD1; V: TRBV29-1; DNA: TGCAGCGTTGACCCATGGACAGGGCCCCCTGAAGCTTTCTTT; CDR3: CSVDPWTGPPEAFF
J: TRBJ2-7; size: .; D: .; V: TRBV7-9; DNA: TGTGCCAGCAGCTTAAATAGTGTCGCCTACGAGCAGTACTTC; CDR3: CASSLNSVAYEQYF
J: TRBJ2-7; size: .; D: .; V: TRBV19; DNA: TGTGCCAGTAGTGAACCAGACGAAGGTTACGAGCAGTACTTC; CDR3: CASSEPDEGYEQYF
J: TRBJ2-5; size: .; D: TRBD2; V: TRBV18; DNA: TGTGCCAGCTCACCCGACGTGGGACTAGCTAGGGAGTATGAGACCCAGTACTTC; CDR3: CASSPDVGLAREYETQYF
J: TRBJ1-1; size: .; D: .; V: TRBV4-3; DNA: TGCGCCAGCAGCCCCTCGACAGGAAACACTGAAGCTTTCTTT; CDR3: CASSPSTGNTEAFF
J: TRBJ1-6; size: .; D: .; V: TRBV30; DNA: TGTGCCTGGAGTTTGGGATACTATAATTCACCCCTCCACTTT; CDR3: CAWSLGYYNSPLHF
J: TRBJ2-7; size: .; D: TRBD1; V: TRBV27; DNA: TGTGCCAGCAGTCACGGGACAGTCGTCTACGAGCAGTACTTC; CDR3: CASSHGTVVYEQYF
J: TRBJ2-6; size: .; D: .; V: TRBV4-3; DNA: TGCGCCAGCAGCCAAGATCAGGAAGGCGCTGGGGCCAACGTCCTGACTTTC; CDR3: CASSQDQEGAGANVLTF
J: TRBJ1-3; size: .; D: .; V: TRBV5-5; DNA: TGTGCCAGCAGCTCCGAGCCGGTTTTTGGAAACACCATATATTTT; CDR3: CASSSEPVFGNTIYF
J: TRBJ1-6; size: .; D: .; V: TRBV5-4; DNA: TGTGCCAGCAGCTTCCAGGGTGGTAATTCACCCCTCCACTTT; CDR3: CASSFQGGNSPLHF
J: TRBJ2-2; size: .; D: .; V: TRBV27; DNA: TGTGCCAGCAGATGGGTAGCGAGCACCGGGGAGCTGTTTTTT; CDR3: CASRWVASTGELFF
J: TRBJ2-7; size: .; D: TRBD2; V: TRBV4-3; DNA: TGCGCCAGCAGCCAAGAGAGGCGGGAGAGGAAATACTTC; CDR3: CASSQERRERKYF
J: TRBJ2-7; size: few; D: .; V: TRBV28; DNA: TGTGCCAGCACCCCAACCGGGGACGAGCAGTACTTC; CDR3: CASTPTGDEQYF
J: TRBJ2-1; size: .; D: TRBD2; V: TRBV19; DNA: TGTGCCAGTAGCATTGGGACTAGCGGGAGCTCCTACAATGAGCAGTTCTTC; CDR3: CASSIGTSGSSYNEQFF
J: TRBJ2-1; size: once; D: .; V: TRBV27; DNA: TGTACCAGCACCGTATTTTTGGGCAAGGGTACGGGTTACAATGAGCAGTTCTTC; CDR3: CTSTVFLGKGTGYNEQFF
J: TRBJ2-3; size: .; D: TRBD2; V: TRBV28; DNA: TGTGCCAGCAGTAAAATACGGGAGGACACAGATACGCAGTATTTT; CDR3: CASSKIREDTDTQYF
J: TRBJ2-3; size: few; D: .; V: TRBV7-2; DNA: TGTGCCAGCATGTGGTTGGGCCCCACAGATACGCAGTATTTT; CDR3: CASMWLGPTDTQYF
J: TRBJ2-1; size: once; D: .; V: TRBV7-3; DNA: TGTGCCAGCAGCTCAAACGTGGGCGCTGATAATGAGCAGTTCTTC; CDR3: CASSSNVGADNEQFF
J: TRBJ2-7; size: once; D: TRBD1; V: TRBV7-8; DNA: TGTGCCAGCAGAGAGACCGGGACAGGCTATGAGCAGTACTTC; CDR3: CASRETGTGYEQYF
J: TRBJ2-3; size: once; D: .; V: TRBV7-2; DNA: TGTGCCAGCAGCTTGGAGCCAGCTGGAGATACGCAGTATTTT; CDR3: CASSLEPAGDTQYF
J: TRBJ2-2; size: .; D: .; V: TRBV5-1; DNA: TGCGCCAGCAGCTATACCGGGGTCACCGGGGAGCTGTTTTTT; CDR3: CASSYTGVTGELFF
J: TRBJ1-5; size: .; D: .; V: TRBV27; DNA: TGTGCCAGCGGTTGGGGACCCAACAATCAGCCCCAGCATTTT; CDR3: CASGWGPNNQPQHF
J: TRBJ2-7; size: .; D: .; V: TRBV5-5; DNA: TGTGCCAGCAGCTTGTGGGGGGAAACCTACGAGCAGTACTTC; CDR3: CASSLWGETYEQYF
J: TRBJ2-3; size: .; D: .; V: TRBV10-1; DNA: TGCGCCAGCAGTGGTACACTGGGAGATACGCAGTATTTT; CDR3: CASSGTLGDTQYF
J: TRBJ2-1; size: .; D: TRBD2; V: TRBV19; DNA: TGTGCCAGTAGTATAGATACCGGACTAGTCTATGAGCAGTTCTTC; CDR3: CASSIDTGLVYEQFF
J: TRBJ1-3; size: .; D: .; V: TRBV7-9; DNA: TGTGCCAGCAGTAGTAGACTTGGAAACACCATATATTTT; CDR3: CASSSRLGNTIYF
J: TRBJ2-1; size: .; D: .; V: TRBV28; DNA: TGTGCCAGCAGTACCCACAGCCCTGACAATGAGCAGTTCTTC; CDR3: CASSTHSPDNEQFF
J: TRBJ1-2; size: .; D: TRBD1; V: TRBV7-2; DNA: TGTGCCAGCAGACAACAGGGACAGGACTATGGCTACACCTTC; CDR3: CASRQQGQDYGYTF
J: TRBJ2-3; size: .; D: TRBD2; V: TRBV7-9; DNA: TGTGCCAGCAGCAAGGGACTAGCGGGATCCTTGCAGTATTTT; CDR3: CASSKGLAGSLQYF
J: TRBJ2-2; size: .; D: .; V: TRBV11-2; DNA: TGTGCCAGCAGCCGCGGCTACACCGGGGAGCTGTTTTTT; CDR3: CASSRGYTGELFF
J: TRBJ1-5; size: .; D: .; V: TRBV19; DNA: TGTGCCAGTAGTATCGGGATTATCAATCAGCCCCAGCATTTT; CDR3: CASSIGIINQPQHF
J: TRBJ2-7; size: .; D: .; V: TRBV5-6; DNA: TGTGCCAGCAGCCTAAGCTCCTACGAGCAGTACTTC; CDR3: CASSLSSYEQYF
J: TRBJ2-5; size: .; D: TRBD2; V: TRBV11-2; DNA: TGTGCCAGCAGCCGAGGGGAGCTAGCGGGATACCAAGAGACCCAGTACTTC; CDR3: CASSRGELAGYQETQYF
J: TRBJ2-7; size: .; D: TRBD2; V: TRBV27; DNA: TGTGCCAGCGCACCGGGACTAGCGAGATACGAGCAGTACTTC; CDR3: CASAPGLARYEQYF
J: TRBJ2-7; size: .; D: .; V: TRBV28; DNA: TGTGCCAGCAGTTTGGAGCCGGGACTTAGCTCCTACGAGCAGTACTTC; CDR3: CASSLEPGLSSYEQYF
J: TRBJ2-7; size: once; D: TRBD2; V: TRBV5-6; DNA: TGTGCCACCTCGGGACTAGCGGGAGAGGAGTACGAGCAGTACTTC; CDR3: CATSGLAGEEYEQYF
J: TRBJ2-4; size: .; D: TRBD1; V: TRBV7-9; DNA: TGTGCCAGCAGCTGGGACAGGGTAACACAGTACTTC; CDR3: CASSWDRVTQYF
J: TRBJ2-7; size: .; D: TRBD2; V: TRBV27; DNA: TGTGCCAGCAGTTCACTAGCGTCGGGCCCCTACGAGCAGTACTTC; CDR3: CASSSLASGPYEQYF
J: TRBJ2-1; size: .; D: .; V: TRBV6-5; DNA: TGTGCCAGCAGTTACTTGACTAGCTCCTACAATGAGCAGTTCTTC; CDR3: CASSYLTSSYNEQFF
J: TRBJ2-2; size: .; D: TRBD1; V: TRBV9; DNA: TGTGCCAGCAGCGTGACCTCGGACAGGGCGAACACCGGGGAGCTGTTTTTT; CDR3: CASSVTSDRANTGELFF
J: TRBJ2-1; size: .; D: .; V: TRBV4-2; DNA: TGTGCCAGCAGCCAGACCCCAAGCCCAGCACATTATAGAGGTGAGCAGTTCTTC; CDR3: CASSQTPSPAHYRGEQFF